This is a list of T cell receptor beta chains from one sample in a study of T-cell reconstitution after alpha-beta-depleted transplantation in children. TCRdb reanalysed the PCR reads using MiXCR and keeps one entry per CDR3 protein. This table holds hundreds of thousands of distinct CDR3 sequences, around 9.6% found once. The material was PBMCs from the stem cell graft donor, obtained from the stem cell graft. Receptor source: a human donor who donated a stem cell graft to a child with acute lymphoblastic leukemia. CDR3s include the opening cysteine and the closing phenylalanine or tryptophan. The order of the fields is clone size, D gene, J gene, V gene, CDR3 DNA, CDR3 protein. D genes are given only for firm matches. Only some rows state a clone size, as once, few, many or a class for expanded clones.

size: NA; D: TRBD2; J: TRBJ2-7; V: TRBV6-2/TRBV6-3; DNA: TGTGCCAGCACCGGGGGGAACGAGCAGTACTTC; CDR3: CASTGGNEQYF
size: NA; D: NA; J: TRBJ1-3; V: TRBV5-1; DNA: TGCGCCAGCAGCCCAACTACCTCTGGAAACACCATATATTTT; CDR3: CASSPTTSGNTIYF
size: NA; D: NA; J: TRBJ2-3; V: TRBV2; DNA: TGTGCCAGCAGTAACGGAAACACAGATACGCAGTATTTT; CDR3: CASSNGNTDTQYF
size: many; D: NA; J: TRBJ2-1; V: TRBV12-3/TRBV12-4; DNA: TGTGCCAGCAGTTTAGGCCCTAGGGCGATCAATGAGCAGTTCTTC; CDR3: CASSLGPRAINEQFF
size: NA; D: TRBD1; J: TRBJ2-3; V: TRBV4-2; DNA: TGTGCCAGCAGCAAGGAGCCGGGACAGGGATCAGATACGCAGTATTTT; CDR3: CASSKEPGQGSDTQYF
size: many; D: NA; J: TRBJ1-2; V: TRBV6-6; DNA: TGTGCCAGCAGGAGGAACCCAGAGAATGGCTACACCTTC; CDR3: CASRRNPENGYTF
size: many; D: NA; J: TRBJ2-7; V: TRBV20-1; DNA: TGCAGTGCTGTGCGGGACAGCCCCTACGAGCAGTACTTC; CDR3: CSAVRDSPYEQYF
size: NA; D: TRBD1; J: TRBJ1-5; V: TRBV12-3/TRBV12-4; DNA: TGTGCCAGCAGTTTAGGGGAGACAGGGAACAATCAGCCCCAGCATTTT; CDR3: CASSLGETGNNQPQHF
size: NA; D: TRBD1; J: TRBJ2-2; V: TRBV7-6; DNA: TGTGCCAGCAGCTTAGCAGGGACAGGGTCAACCGGGGAGCTGTTTTTT; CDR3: CASSLAGTGSTGELFF
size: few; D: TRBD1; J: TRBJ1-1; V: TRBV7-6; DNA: TGTGCCAGCAGCTTTAGGGGACAGGGAATGACTGAAGCTTTCTTT; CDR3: CASSFRGQGMTEAFF
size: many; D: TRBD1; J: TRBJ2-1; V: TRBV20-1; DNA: TGCAGTGCTACAGGGGGCAATGAGCAGTTCTTC; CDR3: CSATGGNEQFF
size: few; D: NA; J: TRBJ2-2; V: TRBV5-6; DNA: TGTGCCAGCAGCTTTTCGGAGGCCGGGGAGCTGTTTTTT; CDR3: CASSFSEAGELFF
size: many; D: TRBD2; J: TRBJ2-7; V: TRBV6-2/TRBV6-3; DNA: TGTGCCAGCAGCTCTAGCGGGGGGTTTTCCTACGAGCAGTACTTC; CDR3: CASSSSGGFSYEQYF
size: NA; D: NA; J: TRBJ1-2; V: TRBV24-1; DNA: TGTGCCACCAGTGATCCGTACCAGGGAGGCTATGGCTACACCTTC; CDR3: CATSDPYQGGYGYTF
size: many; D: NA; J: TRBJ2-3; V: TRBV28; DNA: TGTGCCAGCAGTGCCGTTACAGATACGCAGTATTTT; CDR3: CASSAVTDTQYF
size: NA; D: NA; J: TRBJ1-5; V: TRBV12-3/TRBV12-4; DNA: TGTGCCAGCAGTTTATATGGTCAGCCCCAGCATTTT; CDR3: CASSLYGQPQHF
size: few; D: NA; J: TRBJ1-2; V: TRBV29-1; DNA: TGCAGCGTCAGACAGGACTATGGCTACACCTTC; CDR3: CSVRQDYGYTF
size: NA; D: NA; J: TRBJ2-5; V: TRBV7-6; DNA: TGTGCCAGCAGCTTAAGTGCTGGGGAGACCCAGTACTTC; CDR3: CASSLSAGETQYF
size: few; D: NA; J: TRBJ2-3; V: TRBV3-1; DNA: TGTGCCAGCAGCCAAGATCGGGCCCCTTCCGGGACAGATACGCAGTATTTT; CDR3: CASSQDRAPSGTDTQYF
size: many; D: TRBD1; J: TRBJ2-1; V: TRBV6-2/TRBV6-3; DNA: TGTGCCAGCAGACACCTGACCTGGGACAGGGGCGGTAATGAGCAGTTCTTC; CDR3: CASRHLTWDRGGNEQFF
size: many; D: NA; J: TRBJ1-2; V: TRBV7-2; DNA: TGTGCCAGCAGCTTAAACGGGATAAACTATGGCTACACCTTC; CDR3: CASSLNGINYGYTF
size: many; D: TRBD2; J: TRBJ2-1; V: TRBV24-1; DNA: TGTGCCACTCACAGCGGGGGGGCTGGAAATGAGCAGTTCTTC; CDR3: CATHSGGAGNEQFF
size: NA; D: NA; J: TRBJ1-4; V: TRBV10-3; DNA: TGTGCCACCTCCCACAGGCTTAATGAAAAACTGTTTTTT; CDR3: CATSHRLNEKLFF
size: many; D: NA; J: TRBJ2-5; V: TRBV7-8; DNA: TGTGCCAGCAGCTTAAACCAGCAAGAGACCCAGTACTTC; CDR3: CASSLNQQETQYF
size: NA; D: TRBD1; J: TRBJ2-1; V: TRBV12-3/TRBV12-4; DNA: TGTGCCAGCAGTTTAGTTGGACAGGGAGGAAATGAGCAGTTCTTC; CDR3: CASSLVGQGGNEQFF
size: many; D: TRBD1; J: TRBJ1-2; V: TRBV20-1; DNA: TGCAGTGCTAGGGAGGACAGGGGCTTCTATGGCTACACCTTC; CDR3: CSAREDRGFYGYTF
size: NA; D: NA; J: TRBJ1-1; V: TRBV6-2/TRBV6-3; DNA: TGTGCCAGCACCGAGGCGAACACTGAAGCTTTCTTT; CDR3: CASTEANTEAFF